A single sample is the source of the 14 T cell receptor beta chains below, sequenced in a study of CD8 T cells in Susac syndrome. The RNA, about 0.5 to 1 ug, was put through reverse transcription using random hexamers. TCRdb re-called the immunoSEQ multiplex PCR reads through MiXCR, storing one row per CDR3 protein. The sample yields 170,000 or so distinct CDR3 sequences, roughly 94% seen once. The specimen sequenced was CD4+ T cells from PBMCs. Receptors originate from a human donor with Susac syndrome.

V usage is TRBV4-1 and J usage is TRBJ1-2; D not certain. The germline CDR1 and CDR2 sequences are MGHRA and YSYEKL. The CDR3 contains 15 residues. V shed 3 bases and J shed 5 bases, with 16 bases lying between them. DNA of the CDR3: TGCGCCAGCAGCCATGTGGGAACACAGTGGTATGGCTACACCTTC. This encodes CASSHVGTQWYGYTF.

This chain uses TRBV7-9 with TRBJ2-1; 14 bases line up with TRBD2. CDR1 is SEHNR and CDR2 is FQNEAQ in the germline V gene (reference sequence). V was pared by 9 bases and J by 8 bases, with 3 bases of the junction left unmatched. The CDR3 is 13 amino acids. The CDR3 region is CARATSGGDEQFF. DNA for the CDR3: TGTGCCAGGGCGACTAGCGGGGGGGATGAGCAGTTCTTC. Filled out from reference TRBV7-9 and TRBJ2-1, the complete variable domain reads DTGVSQNPRHKITKRGQNVTFRCDPISEHNRLYWYRQTLGQGPEFLTYFQNEAQLEKSRLLSDRFSAERPKGSFSTLEIQRTEQGDSAMYLCARATSGGDEQFFGPGTRLTVL.

The chain is built from TRBV2 and TRBJ2-4; no clear D gene. There are 11 residues in the CDR3. V lost 4 bases and J 15 bases, leaving 13 bases between the germline ends. From germline, CDR1 is SNHLY and CDR2 FYNNEI. In nucleotides, the CDR3 is TGTGCCAGCAGTGTCGGGTCCCTTCGGTACTTC. It codes for CASSVGSLRYF.

The gene calls are TRBV2 and TRBJ2-6, with D unresolved. The CDR3 sequence is 15 residues long. CDR1 SNHLY and CDR2 FYNNEI come from the germline V gene. V lost 7 bases to trimming and J lost 0 bases, with 10 bases between them. CDR3 nucleotides: TGTGCCAGCATCGAACGCAGCTCTGGGGCCAACGTCCTGACTTTC. Translated: CASIERSSGANVLTF. Drawing the rest from reference TRBV2 and TRBJ2-6, the complete variable domain is EPEVTQTPSHQVTQMGQEVILRCVPISNHLYFYWYRQILGQKVEFLVSFYNNEISEKSEIFDDQFSVERPDGSNFTLKIRSTKLEDSAMYFCASIERSSGANVLTFGAGSRLTVL.

This sequence joins TRBV3-1 and TRBJ2-7, with no clear D. V was trimmed by 3 bases and J by 2 bases, leaving 8 bases between them. CDR1 is LGHDT, CDR2 YNNKEL, per germline (reference sequence). The CDR3 is 13 amino acids. The CDR3 bases are TGTGCCAGCAGCCATCAGGTAACCTACGAGCAGTACTTC. It codes for CASSHQVTYEQYF.

The gene calls are TRBV18 and TRBJ2-7; unclear D gene. CDR1 and CDR2 from the germline V gene are KGHSH and LQKENI. V gave up 4 bases and J gave up 2 bases, with 12 bases separating them. The CDR3 totals 14 residues. The CDR3 DNA follows: TGTGCCAGCTCACGGACCCGCGAAACCTACGAGCAGTACTTC. Translated: CASSRTRETYEQYF.

This sequence joins TRBV15 and TRBJ1-2, with 8 bases lining up with TRBD1. The germline V gene has CDR1 LNHNV and CDR2 YYDKDF (reference sequence). The CDR3 is made up of 13 amino acids. Trimming at V came to 2 bases and at J to 8 bases, leaving 4 bases not matched to a gene. CDR3 DNA sequence: TGTGCCACCAGCAGACAGGGGGCAGGAGGCTACACCTTC. Its translation: CATSRQGAGGYTF.

The chain has TRBV29-1 and TRBJ2-7, with a tentative D call TRBD1 (5 bases). Trimming stripped 5 bases from V and 4 bases from J, with 12 bases between. CDR3 length equals 12 residues. From germline, CDR1 is SQVTM and CDR2 ANQGSEA. DNA of the CDR3: TGCAGCGTTCTCGACAGAACTTACGAGCAGTACTTC. It specifies CSVLDRTYEQYF.

The chain recombines TRBV29-1 with TRBJ2-7; 7 bases agree with TRBD1. The J segment lost 2 bases and the V segment lost 6 bases, leaving 10 bases of the junction unmatched. Looked up from germline, CDR1 is SQVTM and CDR2 is ANQGSEA. The CDR3 is 14 residues long. The chain's CDR3 is CSVGRTGGAYEQYF. The CDR3 DNA sequence: TGCAGCGTCGGTCGGACAGGTGGGGCCTACGAGCAGTACTTC.

The V call is TRBV29-1, the J call TRBJ2-5; 8 bases match TRBD2. Germline V lookup: CDR1 SQVTM, CDR2 ANQGSEA. J gave up 3 bases and V 6 bases, and 3 bases lay outside the gene matches. The length of the CDR3 is 12 residues. The CDR3: CSVFGGEETQYF. DNA for the CDR3: TGCAGCGTGTTCGGGGGGGAAGAGACCCAGTACTTC.

The chain recombines TRBV20-1 with TRBJ2-7; D might be TRBD2 (5 bases). CDR1 and CDR2 from the germline V gene are DFQATT and SNEGSKA (reference sequence). The CDR3 spans 12 residues. V was pared by 1 base and J by 4 bases, with 8 bases between. The CDR3 DNA follows: TGCAGTGCTAGAGCGGGCGGGTACGAGCAGTACTTC. Its protein product is CSARAGGYEQYF.

The rearrangement links TRBV18 to TRBJ1-2; D call uncertain. Looked up from germline, CDR1 is KGHSH and CDR2 is LQKENI. V lost 4 bases to trimming and J lost 0 bases, with 6 bases between them. This CDR3 comprises 13 residues. The CDR3 sequence is CASSRGANYGYTF. The CDR3 coding sequence is TGTGCCAGCTCACGCGGGGCTAACTATGGCTACACCTTC.

The chain is built from TRBV5-1 and TRBJ1-1; D may be TRBD1 (5 bases). The CDR3 extends over 15 amino acids. CDR1 and CDR2 (germline): SGHRS, YFSETQ. Trimming shortened V by 4 bases and J by 5 bases, and 18 bases separated the two germline ends. The DNA for the CDR3 is TGCGCCAGCAGCGGGCGGGGGGTAGGTTTGACTGAAGCTTTCTTT. It encodes CASSGRGVGLTEAFF.

The gene calls are TRBV5-1 and TRBJ2-1; D is unclear. The ends were cut back, 1 base at V and 3 bases at J, with 11 bases in the middle. The CDR3 sequence is 15 residues long. Germline V gives CDR1 SGHRS, CDR2 YFSETQ. Here the CDR3 reads CASSLLSASYNEQFF. CDR3 nucleotide sequence: TGCGCCAGCAGCTTGTTGTCTGCCAGCTACAATGAGCAGTTCTTC.